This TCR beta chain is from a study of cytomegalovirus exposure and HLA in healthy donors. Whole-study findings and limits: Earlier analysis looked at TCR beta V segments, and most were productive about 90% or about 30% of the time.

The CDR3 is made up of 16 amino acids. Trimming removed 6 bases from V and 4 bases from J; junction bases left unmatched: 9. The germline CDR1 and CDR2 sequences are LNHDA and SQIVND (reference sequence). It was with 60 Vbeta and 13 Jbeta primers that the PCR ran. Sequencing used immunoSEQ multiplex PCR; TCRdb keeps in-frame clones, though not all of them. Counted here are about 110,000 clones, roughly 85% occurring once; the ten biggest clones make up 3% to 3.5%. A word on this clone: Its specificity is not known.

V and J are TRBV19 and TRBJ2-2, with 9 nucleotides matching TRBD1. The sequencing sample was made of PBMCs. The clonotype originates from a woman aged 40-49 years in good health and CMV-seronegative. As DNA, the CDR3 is TGTGCCAGTAGCAACAGGGGGCCCTCTGCCACCGGGGAGCTGTTTTTT. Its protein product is CASSNRGPSATGELFF.